These T cell receptor beta chains were read from a single sample in a study of tumor-infiltrating lymphocytes in primary liver carcinoma. TCRdb used MiXCR to reprocess the multiplex PCR reads, holding one entry per CDR3 protein. The table has some 190,000 distinct CDR3 sequences, 85% seen once. Sequencing was carried out using tumor tissue from primary liver carcinoma. The receptors stem from a man aged 35 to 55 with primary liver carcinoma and hepatitis B virus infection. The CDR3 runs from the conserved cysteine through the conserved F or W. Each record gives: V gene, D gene, clone size, J gene, CDR3 protein, CDR3 DNA. D genes are given only for firm matches. For some rows the clone size is stated as once, few or many, or as a class when expanded; others skip it.

>TRBV6-1|TRBD2|once|TRBJ2-1
CASSEETSGRYNKQFF
TGTGCCAGCAGTGAAGAGACTAGCGGGAGATACAACAAGCAGTTCTTC
>TRBV6-1|NA|NA|TRBJ1-5
CASGEAKEKAPEHF
TGTGCCAGCGGTGAGGCGAAGGAAAAGGCGCCCGAGCATTTT
>TRBV6-1|NA|NA|TRBJ2-1
CASNTQGLVGGNEQFF
TGTGCCAGCAATACTCAGGGGCTAGTGGGAGGCAATGAGCAGTTCTTC
>TRBV4-1|TRBD1|many|TRBJ2-1
CASSQPGTAYNEQFF
TGCGCCAGCAGCCAACCAGGGACAGCCTACAATGAGCAGTTCTTC
>TRBV11-2|NA|NA|TRBJ1-4
CASSIEVAVNEKLFF
TGTGCCAGCAGCATAGAGGTCGCCGTGAATGAAAAACTGTTTTTT
>TRBV12-5|NA|NA|TRBJ2-7
CASEGTDSYKQYF
TGCGCCAGTGAGGGGACCGATTCCTACAAGCAGTACTTC
>TRBV10-1|TRBD2|NA|TRBJ2-2
CTTRTSGIVGELFF
TGCACCACTAGGACTAGCGGGATCGTCGGGGAGCTGTTTTTT
>TRBV11-3|NA|NA|TRBJ2-1
CASSLGRQDTRGSYNEPFF
TGTGCCAGCAGCTTAGGGCGACAGGATACTCGGGGGTCCTACAATGAACCGTTCTTC
>TRBV11-2|TRBD2|NA|TRBJ2-2
CASSPRGGENHRGAVF
TGTGCCAGCAGCCCTCGGGGGGGGGAAAACCACCGGGGAGCTGTTTTT
>TRBV29-1|TRBD1|NA|TRBJ1-5
CIVETGGNQPQHF
TGCATCGTTGAAACAGGGGGCAATCAGCCCCAGCATTTC
>TRBV28|NA|NA|TRBJ2-7
CASAGKPFSEQYF
TGTGCCAGTGCAGGGAAACCTTTCAGTGAGCAGTACTTC
>TRBV6-2/TRBV6-3|TRBD1|NA|TRBJ1-5
CASSPWDRVNRPQHF
TGTGCCAGCAGTCCATGGGACAGGGTAAATCGGCCCCAGCATTTC
>TRBV29-1|NA|NA|TRBJ2-1
CSVHKTRGGNEQFF
TGCAGCGTCCATAAGACCAGAGGCGGCAATGAGCAGTTCTTC
>TRBV30|NA|NA|TRBJ1-5
CAWTLAGGRDQPQHF
TGTGCCTGGACCCTCGCGGGGGGTCGCGATCAGCCCCAGCATTTT
>TRBV14|NA|once|TRBJ2-6
CASSQGAAGANFLTF
TGTGCCAGCAGCCAAGGCGCAGCTGGGGCCAATTTCCTGACTTTC
>TRBV5-1|NA|NA|TRBJ2-3
CASSLNGCANTDTQYF
TGCGCCAGCAGCTTGAACGGCTGTGCTAACACAGATACGCAGTATTTT
>TRBV6-5|TRBD1|NA|TRBJ2-3
CASSLTGTETTDTQYF
TGTGCCAGCAGTTTAACCGGGACAGAGACTACGGATACGCAGTATTTT
>TRBV6-1|NA|NA|TRBJ2-3
CASSELVTQCF
TGTGCCAGCAGTGAACTAGTTACGCAGTGTTTT
>TRBV6-2/TRBV6-3|NA|NA|TRBJ1-5
CASTVVKGNQPQHF
TGTGCCAGCACCGTGGTGAAAGGGAATCAGCCCCAGCACTTT
>TRBV6-5|TRBD1|NA|TRBJ2-1
CANSQRQGGEQIF
TGTGCCAACAGTCAACGACAGGGGGGTGAGCAGATCTTC
>TRBV5-6|NA|NA|TRBJ2-1
CPSSGTGADNEQFF
TGTCCCAGCAGCGGGACAGGAGCGGACAATGAGCAGTTCTTC
>TRBV6-2/TRBV6-3|NA|NA|TRBJ1-5
CASSSGDTPRGQPQQF
TGTGCCAGCAGCTCGGGGGACACGCCACGAGGTCAGCCTCAGCAATTT
>TRBV4-2|NA|NA|TRBJ1-4
CASSRLHREKLFF
TGTGCCAGCAGCCGGCTTCACCGTGAAAAACTGTTTTTT
>TRBV28|NA|NA|TRBJ2-7
CASRPLQSEQSF
TGTGCCAGCAGGCCACTACAGTCCGAGCAGTCCTTC
>TRBV5-4|NA|once|TRBJ1-2
CANSSAGTRNYGYTF
TGTGCCAACAGCTCGGCCGGGACAAGGAACTATGGCTACACCTTC
>TRBV7-2|NA|few|TRBJ1-6
CASSLGRANSPLHF
TGTGCCAGCAGCCTAGGACGGGCGAATTCACCCCTCCACTTT
>TRBV6-6|NA|NA|TRBJ2-7
CASSTGGGTVYEQYF
TGTGCCAGCAGCACAGGGGGGGGTACCGTGTACGAGCAGTACTTC
>TRBV10-3|TRBD2|NA|TRBJ2-3
CAISQPGLAGATDTQYF
TGTGCCATCAGTCAGCCAGGACTAGCGGGAGCGACTGATACGCAGTATTTT
>TRBV4-3|NA|NA|TRBJ2-5
CASSQVLMTALYF
TGCGCCAGCAGCCAAGTCCTAATGACGGCCCTGTACTTC
>TRBV7-9|NA|NA|TRBJ2-3
CPSSVFIDMQYF
TGTCCCAGCAGCGTGTTCATAGATATGCAGTATTTT
>TRBV12-3/TRBV12-4|NA|once|TRBJ2-1
CASSLATTSYNEQFF
TGTGCCAGCAGTTTGGCTACCACCTCCTACAATGAGCAGTTCTTC
>TRBV29-1|TRBD2|NA|TRBJ2-3
CSGAGASVLTQYF
TGCAGTGGAGCGGGAGCGTCCGTCCTGACGCAGTATTTT
>TRBV5-4|NA|once|TRBJ2-7
CASSLQGGTNEQYF
TGTGCCAGCAGCTTGCAAGGAGGGACGAACGAGCAGTACTTC
>TRBV14|NA|NA|TRBJ2-6
CASSPRWRVLLSGANVLTF
TGTGCCAGCAGCCCACGATGGAGAGTGCTCCTCTCTGGAGCCAACGTCCTGACTTTC
>TRBV29-1|NA|NA|TRBJ2-1
CSVETRDPYNKQIF
TGCAGCGTTGAAACAAGGGACCCCTACAATAAGCAGATCTTC
>TRBV4-2|NA|NA|TRBJ2-7
CAWSQDKGSGHEQYF
TGTGCCTGGAGCCAAGATAAGGGGAGCGGCCACGAGCAGTACTTC
>TRBV29-1|NA|NA|TRBJ2-1
CSVGEIYNEQFF
TGCAGTGTTGGAGAGATATACAATGAGCAGTTCTTC
>TRBV24-1|NA|NA|TRBJ2-5
CATRAAGMGTQYF
TGTGCCACCAGAGCGGCAGGGATGGGGACCCAGTACTTC
>TRBV14|NA|once|TRBJ2-7
CASSPLGRKLYERYF
TGTGCCAGTAGCCCCTTGGGACGGAAACTATACGAGCGGTACTTC
>TRBV11-1|TRBD2|NA|TRBJ2-4
CASSSPGTSWTKNNHYF
TGTGCCAGCAGCTCTCCCGGGACTAGTTGGACCAAAAACAATCACTACTTC
>TRBV29-1|TRBD1|few|TRBJ2-5
CSVGYGQGQETQYF
TGCAGCGTTGGCTACGGACAGGGCCAAGAGACACAGTACTTC
>TRBV6-2/TRBV6-3|NA|NA|TRBJ2-7
CASSYETYEQYF
TGTGCCAGCAGTTACGAGACCTACGAGCAGTACTTC
>TRBV29-1|TRBD1|NA|TRBJ2-7
CSVAQTGPHEQYF
TGCAGCGTTGCCCAGACAGGGCCCCACGAGCAGTATTTC
>TRBV29-1|NA|NA|TRBJ2-5
CSGMYNGETQYF
TGTAGCGGTATGTACAATGGAGAAACCCAGTACTTC
>TRBV11-1|NA|few|TRBJ2-3
CASSSGGSSLGARTDTQYF
TGTGCCAGCAGCTCTGGGGGAAGCTCACTTGGAGCCCGCACAGATACTCAGTATTTT
>TRBV7-2|NA|NA|TRBJ2-1
CASSLRRDPYSEKFF
TGTGCCAGCAGCTTAAGGCGGGACCCCTACAGTGAGAAGTTCTTC
>TRBV28|TRBD2|NA|TRBJ2-7
CASGLPSAGEGKQYF
TGTGCCAGCGGACTCCCTTCGGCGGGAGAAGGGAAGCAGTACTTC
>TRBV6-5|NA|NA|TRBJ2-2
CGSSPGGGGGEPFF
TGTGGCAGCAGCCCGGGCGGCGGAGGCGGGGAGCCGTTTTTT
>TRBV11-2|NA|NA|TRBJ1-1
CASSPLWPTTETFF
TGTGCCAGCAGCCCCCTCTGGCCGACTACTGAAACTTTCTTT
>TRBV4-3|NA|NA|TRBJ2-1
CASIQDRTGFYNEQFF
TGCGCCAGCATTCAAGATCGGACGGGCTTCTACAATGAGCAGTTCTTC
>TRBV11-2|NA|NA|TRBJ1-5
CASSLGDTGWARAQHF
TGTGCCAGCAGCTTAGGAGACACGGGTTGGGCTCGGGCCCAGCATTTT
>TRBV29-1|TRBD2|NA|TRBJ2-3
CSVTLAGVTYTQYF
TGCAGCGTCACCCTAGCGGGAGTAACATATACGCAGTATTTT
>TRBV11-1|TRBD2|NA|TRBJ2-1
CDSSMGGPNEQFF
TGTGACAGCAGCATGGGAGGGCCGAATGAGCAGTTCTTC
>TRBV4-3|NA|NA|TRBJ2-7
CASNHSGTGESYEQYF
TGCGCCAGCAACCATTCCGGGACTGGGGAGTCCTACGAGCAGTACTTC
>TRBV7-9|TRBD1|NA|TRBJ1-2
CASSSKPQGGRYYGYTF
TGTGCCAGCAGCTCCAAACCCCAGGGGGGGCGCTACTATGGCTACACCTTC
>TRBV11-2|NA|NA|TRBJ1-5
CASNLVGVTGSNHPKLF
TGTGCCAGCAACTTAGTAGGGGTAACAGGGAGCAATCATCCCAAGCTTTTT
>TRBV29-1|NA|NA|TRBJ1-1
CSIAEGWGMNTQAFF
TGCAGCATTGCAGAGGGCTGGGGGATGAACACTCAAGCTTTCTTT
>TRBV14|NA|NA|TRBJ2-7
CASSLYGKAHQYF
TGTGCCAGCAGTCTTTACGGGAAGGCCCACCAGTACTTC
>TRBV11-3|NA|NA|TRBJ2-1
CVSSSGVSNNEQFF
TGTGTCAGCAGCTCAGGTGTCTCTAACAATGAGCAGTTCTTC